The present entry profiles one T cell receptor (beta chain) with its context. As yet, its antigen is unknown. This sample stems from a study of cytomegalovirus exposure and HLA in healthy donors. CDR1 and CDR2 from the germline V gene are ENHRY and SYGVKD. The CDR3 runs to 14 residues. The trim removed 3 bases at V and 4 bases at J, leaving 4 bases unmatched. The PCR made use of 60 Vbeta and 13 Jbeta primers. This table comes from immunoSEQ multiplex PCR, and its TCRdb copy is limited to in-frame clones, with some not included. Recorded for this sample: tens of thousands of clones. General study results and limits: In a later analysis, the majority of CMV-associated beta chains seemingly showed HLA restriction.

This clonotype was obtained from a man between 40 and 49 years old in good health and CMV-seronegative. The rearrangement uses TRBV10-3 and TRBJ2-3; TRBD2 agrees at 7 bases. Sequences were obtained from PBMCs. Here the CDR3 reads CAISEGRGPDTQYF. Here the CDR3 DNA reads TGTGCCATCAGTGAAGGGAGGGGACCAGATACGCAGTATTTT.